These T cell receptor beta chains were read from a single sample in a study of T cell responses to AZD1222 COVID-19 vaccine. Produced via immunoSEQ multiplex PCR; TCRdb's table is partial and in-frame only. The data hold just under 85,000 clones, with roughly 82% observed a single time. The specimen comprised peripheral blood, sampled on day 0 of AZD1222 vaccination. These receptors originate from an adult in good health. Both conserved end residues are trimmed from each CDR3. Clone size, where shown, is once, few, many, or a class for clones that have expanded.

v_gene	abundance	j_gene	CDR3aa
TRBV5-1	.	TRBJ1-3	ASSFQGATTSGNTIY
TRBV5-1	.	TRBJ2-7	ASSLGWSDSTY
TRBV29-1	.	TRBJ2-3	SVRDTVWGTDTQY
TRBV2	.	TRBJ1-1	ASSDGQRNTEAF
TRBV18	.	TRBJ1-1	ASSPSRDGTNTEAF
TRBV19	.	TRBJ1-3	ASIDRERGNTIY
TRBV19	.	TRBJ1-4	ASRTSRGANEKLF
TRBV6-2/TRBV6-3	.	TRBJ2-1	ASSYLASGGREQF
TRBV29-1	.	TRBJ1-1	SVTGGGGTEAF
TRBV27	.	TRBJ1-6	ASSPGTGNLSPLH
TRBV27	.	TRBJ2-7	ASSRGQGTPYEQY
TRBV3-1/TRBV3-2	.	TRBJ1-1	ASSQVPGITEAF
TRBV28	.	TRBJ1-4	ASSPHPGRSSEGEKLF
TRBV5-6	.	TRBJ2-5	ASRGIRWGEETQY
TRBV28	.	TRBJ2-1	ASSHRNQLYRGVNEQF
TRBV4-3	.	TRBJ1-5	ASSLNAGSDQPQH
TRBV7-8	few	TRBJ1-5	ASSLALAGSQPQH
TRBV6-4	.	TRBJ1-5	ASSNLGQGNQPQH
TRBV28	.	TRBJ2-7	ASSPSWGVVD
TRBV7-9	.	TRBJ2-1	ASSKPGLEYNEQF
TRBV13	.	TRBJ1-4	ASSLASREKLF
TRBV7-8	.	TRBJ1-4	ASSLAAGQGSEKLF
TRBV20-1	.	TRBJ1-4	SASQPTATNEKLF
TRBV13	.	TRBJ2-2	ASSLPLSTSGNTGELF
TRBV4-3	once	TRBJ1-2	ASSQDLETGGLFGYT
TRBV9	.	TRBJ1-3	ASSVETGSGNTIY
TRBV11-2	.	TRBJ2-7	ASSVEVGSEQY
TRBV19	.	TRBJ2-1	ASNKLAGGNEQF
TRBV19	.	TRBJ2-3	ASSTYAQGGTDTQY
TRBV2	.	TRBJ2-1	ASSEISGGTGRDNEQF
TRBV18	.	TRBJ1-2	ASSAEQGGGYT